This T cell receptor beta chain is drawn from a study of T cell responses to AZD1222 COVID-19 vaccine. To note about this clone: Its target is unknown.

General study results and limits: Spike was spanned by vaccine-associated CD4 TCRs, which were dominant at 160-218 and 743-854. Females made up more of the donors, who were largely white British, and clonal diversity may have come out too low.

The CDR3 loop spans 12 amino acids. Germline CDR1 and CDR2: SGHTS and YDEGEE. Trimming pared 0 bases from V and 6 bases from J, leaving 5 bases between. Using immunoSEQ multiplex PCR, the repertoire was profiled, and TCRdb retains in-frame clones only, with some absent. The table shows 150,000 to 200,000 clones, with less than 95% occurring only once. The specimen comprised peripheral blood, sampled on day 0 of AZD1222 vaccination. This clonotype was obtained from an adult in good health. The J gene is TRBJ2-3, the V gene TRBV5-8; D gene uncertain. CDR3 nucleotides: TGTGCCAGCAGCTTGGAGAGGGATACGCAGTATTTT. Its translation is CASSLERDTQYF.